The entry below describes one T cell receptor (beta chain). This clonotype showed up many times. Its antigen is still unknown. Base quality data are lacking; no much larger clone is found one base away. Only healthy Caucasian donors were included. Miltenyi CD45RO+ enrichment and human naive T-cell isolation kits were used to isolate memory (CD45RO+) and naive T cells from PBMC. CDR1 and CDR2 were assigned from the germline V gene (reference sequence) as MNHEY and SMNVEV. V is shortened by 0 bases, J by 3 bases, and the region joining them spans 7 bases. From the cysteine through the phenylalanine, the CDR3 covers 14 amino acids. Only CDR3 DNA remains: 42 bases, in frame from the first base. The data stem from a study of identical twins (dated by TCRdb to the mid-2010s). Study-wide context: The study deep-sequenced TCR alpha and beta repertoires from monozygotic twins, unrelated adults of various ages and cord blood to test whether fetal clonotypes persist. To rule out contamination, the twin experiments were replicated at different times with different library preparation protocols. Beyond this particular receptor, the publication reports: Compared with coincidental sharing between unrelated individuals, out-of-frame TCR alpha sequences shared between twins had an excess of sequences with low generation probability. Recombination models systematically underestimated out-of-frame TCR alpha sharing in monozygotic twins but agreed with sharing between unrelated individuals. A weaker excess of twin sharing was found in beta out-of-frame sequences because the signal-to-noise ratio was lowered by fewer shared sequences. Abundant cord blood beta clonotypes carried fewer insertions; young adult naive repertoires showed a weaker similar trend, while memory repertoires showed none. Invariant T cells such as MAIT and iNKT could partly confound zero-insertion analyses, though diverse VJ usage argued against this for most clonotypes. Because the same donors could not be followed over many years, the conclusions depended on cross-sectional statistical analysis.

Libraries were prepared through 5' RACE. The sequencer was an Illumina HiSeq 2000. Template switching introduced a universal primer binding site; the final cDNA contained a unique molecular identifier, enabling accurate counting of TCR cDNA molecules. First-strand cDNA for TCR alpha and beta chains was synthesized from specific primers in the conserved constant-segment region. Each cDNA library was double barcoded, with a SMART-Mk sample barcode plus Illumina barcodes, to control for contamination. TruSeq adapter sequences along with Illumina sample barcodes were introduced in two successive PCR steps. TCR alpha and beta cDNA libraries were sequenced on the Illumina HiSeq platform with custom primers. In the authors' own workflow: MiGEC processed the raw reads to extract unique molecular identifiers, while MiXCR was used to determine the CDR3 positions. Recombination models were inferred per individual with the repgenHMM and IGoR tools using an EM algorithm. The analysis of shared clonotypes was done with the tcR package in R, with sharing normalized by the product of cloneset sizes. To study raw recombination free of thymic and clonal selection effects, out-of-frame nonproductive sequences were analyzed. The public reads were reprocessed in TCRdb via fastp at Q25 and MiXCR, keeping in-frame beta chains. Entries are consolidated by CDR3 protein sequence, retaining the most common genes and DNA. The V and J calls and clone size come from TCRdb's table, not from the authors' own analysis. The sample table shows about 100,000 distinct CDR3 sequences, and 5.5% to 7% are seen once. Approximately 12% of the sample is in the top ten clones.

The sequenced sample consisted of memory T cells sorted from blood. Sample cell subset or site, as interpreted from the label and publication: CD45RO+ enriched T cells. This chain is built from TRBV27 and TRBJ2-3, with the D gene not clear enough to name. This TCR derives from a woman in her fifties or sixties in good health. The CDR3 in this case is CASSLSGSTDTQYF. The DNA sequence is TGTGCCAGCAGTTTATCGGGTTCGACAGATACGCAGTATTTT.